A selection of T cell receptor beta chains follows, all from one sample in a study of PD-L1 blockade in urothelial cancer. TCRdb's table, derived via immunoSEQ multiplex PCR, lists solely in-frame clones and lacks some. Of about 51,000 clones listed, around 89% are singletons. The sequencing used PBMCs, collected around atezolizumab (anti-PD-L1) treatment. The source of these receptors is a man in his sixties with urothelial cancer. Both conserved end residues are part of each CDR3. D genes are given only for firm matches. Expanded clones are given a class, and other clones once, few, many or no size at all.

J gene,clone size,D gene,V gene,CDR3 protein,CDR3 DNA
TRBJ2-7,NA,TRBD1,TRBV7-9,CASSLEQGVYEQYF,TGTGCCAGCAGCTTAGAACAGGGGGTCTACGAGCAGTACTTC
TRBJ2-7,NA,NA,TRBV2,CASGIGGRSSYEQYF,TGTGCCAGCGGTATTGGCGGGCGGAGCTCCTACGAGCAGTACTTC
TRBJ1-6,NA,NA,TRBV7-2,CASSLYGGGSPLHF,TGTGCCAGCAGCTTATACGGGGGAGGCTCACCCCTCCACTTT
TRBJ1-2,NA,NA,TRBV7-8,CASSLNLGYYGYTF,TGTGCCAGCAGCTTAAACCTAGGCTACTATGGCTACACCTTC
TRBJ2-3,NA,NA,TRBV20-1,CSAPFDTQYF,TGCAGTGCTCCCTTCGATACGCAGTATTTT
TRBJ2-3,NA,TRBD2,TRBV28,CASTHRALIAGGDTQYF,TGTGCCAGCACCCATAGAGCCCTAATAGCGGGAGGAGATACGCAGTATTTT
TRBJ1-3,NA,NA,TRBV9,CASSVDFSGARGNTIYF,TGTGCCAGCAGCGTAGACTTCTCTGGGGCGCGAGGAAACACCATATATTTT
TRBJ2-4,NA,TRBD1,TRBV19,CASSIEPGGIQYF,TGTGCCAGTAGTATAGAGCCAGGGGGAATTCAGTACTTC
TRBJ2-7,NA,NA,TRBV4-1,CASSQDGTPGYEQYF,TGCGCCAGCAGCCAAGACGGGACACCAGGTTACGAGCAGTACTTC
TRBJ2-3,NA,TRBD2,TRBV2,CASSVRTSGTDTQYF,TGTGCCAGCAGTGTAAGGACTAGCGGCACAGATACGCAGTATTTT
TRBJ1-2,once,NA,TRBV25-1,CASSDDRTHYGYTF,TGTGCCAGCAGTGATGACAGAACCCACTATGGCTACACCTTC
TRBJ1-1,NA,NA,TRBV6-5,CASKGAQGSTEAFF,TGTGCCAGCAAAGGGGCCCAGGGGAGTACTGAAGCTTTCTTT
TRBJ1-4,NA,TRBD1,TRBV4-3,CASSQDLRQGGEKLFF,TGCGCCAGCAGCCAAGACCTGAGACAGGGGGGGGAAAAACTGTTTTTT
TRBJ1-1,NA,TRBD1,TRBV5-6,CASIGTAFSTEAFF,TGTGCCAGCATCGGGACAGCCTTTAGCACTGAAGCTTTCTTT
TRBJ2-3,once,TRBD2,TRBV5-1,CASSSTPGLADYTDTQYF,TGCGCCAGCAGCTCCACGCCCGGACTAGCGGATTACACAGATACGCAGTATTTT
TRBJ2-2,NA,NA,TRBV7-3,CASSVNSRETGELFF,TGTGCCAGCAGCGTAAATTCCAGGGAAACCGGGGAGCTGTTTTTT
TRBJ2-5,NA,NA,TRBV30,CAWSRGETQYF,TGTGCCTGGAGTAGGGGAGAGACCCAGTACTTC
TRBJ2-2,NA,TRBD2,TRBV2,CASRASGGFGGELFF,TGTGCCAGCAGGGCTAGCGGGGGTTTCGGCGGGGAGCTGTTTTTT
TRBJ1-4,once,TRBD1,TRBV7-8,CASTMAWGQINEKLFF,TGTGCCAGCACCATGGCTTGGGGACAGATTAATGAAAAACTGTTTTTT
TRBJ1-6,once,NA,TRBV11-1,CASSLDGGNNSPLHF,TGTGCCAGCAGCTTAGATGGGGGCAATAATTCACCCCTCCACTTT
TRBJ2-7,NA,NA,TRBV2,CASSDLGLISYEQYF,TGTGCCAGCAGTGATCTCGGACTGATCTCCTACGAGCAGTACTTC
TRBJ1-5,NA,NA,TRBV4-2,CASSQERGSNQPQHF,TGTGCCAGCAGCCAAGAAAGGGGAAGCAATCAGCCCCAGCATTTT
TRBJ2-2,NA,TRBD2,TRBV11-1,CASSLTSGGFRTGELFF,TGTGCCAGCAGCTTAACCAGCGGGGGCTTCAGGACCGGGGAGCTGTTTTTT
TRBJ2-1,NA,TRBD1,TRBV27,CASRSGTETYNEQFF,TGTGCCAGCAGATCTGGGACAGAAACATACAATGAGCAGTTCTTC
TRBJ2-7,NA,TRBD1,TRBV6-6,CASSPTGFRQYF,TGTGCCAGCAGTCCGACAGGGTTTCGGCAGTACTTC
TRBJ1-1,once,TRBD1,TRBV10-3,CAISEPGQGAGTEAFF,TGTGCCATCAGTGAACCGGGACAGGGGGCAGGTACTGAAGCTTTCTTT
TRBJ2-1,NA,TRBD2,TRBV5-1,CASSFQGTSGSNEQFF,TGCGCCAGCAGCTTTCAAGGGACTAGCGGGAGCAATGAGCAGTTCTTC
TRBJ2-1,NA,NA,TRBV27,CASSFGLTYNEQFF,TGTGCCAGCAGTTTTGGACTCACCTACAATGAGCAGTTCTTC
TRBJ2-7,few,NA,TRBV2,CASSETHYEQYF,TGTGCCAGCAGTGAAACTCACTACGAGCAGTACTTC
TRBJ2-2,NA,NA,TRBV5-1,CASSSGVSNTGELFF,TGCGCCAGCAGCTCGGGAGTTTCGAACACCGGGGAGCTGTTTTTT
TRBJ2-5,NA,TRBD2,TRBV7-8,CASNPRAGVGETQYF,TGTGCTTCTAACCCAAGGGCGGGAGTGGGAGAGACCCAGTACTTC
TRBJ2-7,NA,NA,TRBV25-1,CASNRRGWEQYF,TGTGCCAGCAACCGAAGGGGGTGGGAGCAGTACTTC
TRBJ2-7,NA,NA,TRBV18,CASSPSTSYEQYF,TGTGCCAGCTCACCAAGCACTTCCTACGAGCAGTACTTC
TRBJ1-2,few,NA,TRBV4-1,CASSQAGSGYTF,TGCGCCAGCAGCCAAGCAGGGTCTGGCTACACCTTC
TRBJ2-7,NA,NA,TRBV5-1,CASSITVDEQYF,TGCGCCAGCAGCATCACAGTGGACGAGCAGTACTTC
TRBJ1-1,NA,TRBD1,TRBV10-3,CAIRTGGNTEAFF,TGTGCCATCCGGACAGGGGGGAACACTGAAGCTTTCTTT
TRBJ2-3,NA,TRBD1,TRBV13,CASSLSGGPTDTQYF,TGTGCCAGCAGCTTATCAGGGGGCCCCACAGATACGCAGTATTTT
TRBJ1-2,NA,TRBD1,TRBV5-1,CASSLATGGTNYGYTF,TGCGCCAGCAGCTTAGCGACAGGGGGAACTAACTATGGCTACACCTTC
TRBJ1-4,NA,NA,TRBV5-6,CASSLVPGDEKLFF,TGTGCCAGCAGCCTAGTACCAGGGGATGAAAAACTGTTTTTT
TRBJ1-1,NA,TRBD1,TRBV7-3,CASSAPGGTEAFF,TGTGCCAGCAGCGCTCCAGGGGGCACTGAAGCTTTCTTT
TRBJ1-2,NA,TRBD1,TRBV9,CASSVGGTGSYYGYTF,TGTGCCAGCAGCGTAGGAGGGACAGGGTCCTACTATGGCTACACCTTC
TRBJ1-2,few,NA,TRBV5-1,CASSLGGQMNYGYTF,TGCGCCAGCAGCTTGGGAGGGCAAATGAACTATGGCTACACCTTC
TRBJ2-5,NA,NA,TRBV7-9,CASSYPGVEQETQYF,TGTGCCAGCAGCTACCCGGGTGTCGAACAAGAGACCCAGTACTTC
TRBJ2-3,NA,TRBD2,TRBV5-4,CASSLRLADTDTQYF,TGTGCCAGCAGCTTGAGACTAGCAGACACAGATACGCAGTATTTT
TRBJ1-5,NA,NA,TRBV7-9,CASSQDRSNQPQHF,TGTGCCAGCAGCCAAGACAGGAGCAATCAGCCCCAGCATTTT